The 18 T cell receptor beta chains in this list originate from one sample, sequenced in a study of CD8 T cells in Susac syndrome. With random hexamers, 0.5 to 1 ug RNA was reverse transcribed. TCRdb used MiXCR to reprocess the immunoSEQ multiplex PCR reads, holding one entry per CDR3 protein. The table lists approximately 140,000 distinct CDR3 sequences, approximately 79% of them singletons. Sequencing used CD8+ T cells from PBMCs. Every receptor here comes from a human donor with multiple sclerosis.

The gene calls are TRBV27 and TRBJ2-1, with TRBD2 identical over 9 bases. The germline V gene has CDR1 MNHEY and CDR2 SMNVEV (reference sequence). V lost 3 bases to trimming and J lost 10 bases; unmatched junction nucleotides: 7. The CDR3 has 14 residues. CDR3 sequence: CASSLGLAFGEQFF. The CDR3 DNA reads TGTGCCAGCAGTTTGGGACTAGCATTCGGCGAGCAGTTCTTC.

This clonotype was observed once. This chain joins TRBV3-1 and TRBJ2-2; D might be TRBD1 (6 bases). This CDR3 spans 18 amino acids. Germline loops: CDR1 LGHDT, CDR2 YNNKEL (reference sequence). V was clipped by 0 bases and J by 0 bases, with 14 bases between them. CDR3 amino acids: CASSQDTRDTPNTGELFF. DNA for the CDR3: TGTGCCAGCAGCCAAGATACCCGGGACACCCCGAACACCGGGGAGCTGTTTTTT.

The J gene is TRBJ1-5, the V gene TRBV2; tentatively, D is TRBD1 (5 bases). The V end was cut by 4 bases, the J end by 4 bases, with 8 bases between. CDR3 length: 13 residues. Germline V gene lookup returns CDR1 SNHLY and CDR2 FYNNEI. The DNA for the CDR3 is TGTGCCAGCAGTGGGACAATGAATCAGCCCCAGCATTTT. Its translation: CASSGTMNQPQHF.

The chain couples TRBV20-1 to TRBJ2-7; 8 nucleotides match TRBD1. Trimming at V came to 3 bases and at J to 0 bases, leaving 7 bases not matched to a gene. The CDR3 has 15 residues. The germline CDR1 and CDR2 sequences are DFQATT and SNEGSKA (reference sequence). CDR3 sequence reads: CSARLTGDPSYEQYF. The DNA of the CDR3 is TGCAGTGCTAGGCTGACAGGGGACCCCTCCTACGAGCAGTACTTC.

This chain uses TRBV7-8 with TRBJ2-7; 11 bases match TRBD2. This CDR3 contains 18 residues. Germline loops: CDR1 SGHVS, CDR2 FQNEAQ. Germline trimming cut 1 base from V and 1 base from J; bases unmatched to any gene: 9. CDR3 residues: CASSLVGASGGKSYEQYF. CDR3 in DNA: TGTGCCAGCAGCTTAGTTGGGGCTAGCGGGGGGAAATCCTACGAGCAGTACTTC. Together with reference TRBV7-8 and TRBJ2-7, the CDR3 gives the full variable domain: GAGVSQSPRYKVAKRGQDVALRCDPISGHVSLFWYQQALGQGPEFLTYFQNEAQLDKSGLPSDRFFAERPEGSVSTLKIQRTQQEDSAVYLCASSLVGASGGKSYEQYFGPGTRLTVT.

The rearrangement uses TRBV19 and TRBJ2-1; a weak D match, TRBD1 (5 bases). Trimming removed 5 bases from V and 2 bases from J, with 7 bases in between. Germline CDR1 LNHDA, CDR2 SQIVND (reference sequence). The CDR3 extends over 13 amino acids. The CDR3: CASSVRAYNEQFF. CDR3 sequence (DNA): TGTGCCAGTAGTGTCAGGGCCTACAATGAGCAGTTCTTC.

The CDR3 coding sequence is TGTGCCAGTAGGGCCGGGGTCGGTGAAGCTTTCTTT. Translated, it gives CASRAGVGEAFF. The chain recombines TRBV2 with TRBJ1-1; D uncertain. CDR3 length: 12 residues. V lost 9 bases, J lost 7 bases, and 15 bases lay in between. Germline values: CDR1 SNHLY, CDR2 FYNNEI.

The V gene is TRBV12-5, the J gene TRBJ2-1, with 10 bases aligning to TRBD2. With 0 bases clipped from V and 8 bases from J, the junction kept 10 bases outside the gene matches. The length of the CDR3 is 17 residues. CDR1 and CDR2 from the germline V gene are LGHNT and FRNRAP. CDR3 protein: CASGLVGLAGANDEQFF. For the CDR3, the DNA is TGTGCTAGTGGTTTGGTAGGGCTAGCGGGAGCTAACGATGAGCAGTTCTTC.

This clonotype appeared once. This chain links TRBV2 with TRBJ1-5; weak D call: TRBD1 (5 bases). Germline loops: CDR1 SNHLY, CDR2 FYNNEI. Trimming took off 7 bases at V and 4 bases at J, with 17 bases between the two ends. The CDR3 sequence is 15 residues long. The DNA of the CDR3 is TGTGCCAGCAATAAAGGGACGGACGATAATCAGCCCCAGCATTTT. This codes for CASNKGTDDNQPQHF.

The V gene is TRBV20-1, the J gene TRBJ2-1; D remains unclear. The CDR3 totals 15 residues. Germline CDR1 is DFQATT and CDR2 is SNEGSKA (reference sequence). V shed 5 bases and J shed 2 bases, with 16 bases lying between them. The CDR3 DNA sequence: TGCAGTGCTTACTGGACCGGTGAAGCCTACAATGAGCAGTTCTTC. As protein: CSAYWTGEAYNEQFF.

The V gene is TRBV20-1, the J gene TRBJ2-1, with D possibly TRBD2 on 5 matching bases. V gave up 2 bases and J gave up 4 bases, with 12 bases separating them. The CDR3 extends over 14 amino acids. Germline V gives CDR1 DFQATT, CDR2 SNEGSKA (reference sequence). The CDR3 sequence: CSARNYREYNEQFF. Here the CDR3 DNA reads TGCAGTGCTAGAAATTACCGGGAATACAATGAGCAGTTCTTC.

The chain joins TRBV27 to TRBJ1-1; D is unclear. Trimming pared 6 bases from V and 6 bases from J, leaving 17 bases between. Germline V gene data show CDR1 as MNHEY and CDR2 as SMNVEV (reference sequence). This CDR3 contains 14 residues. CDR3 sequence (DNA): TGTGCCAGCAGGGGGTTGACGGGTAGGGCTGAAGCTTTCTTT. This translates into CASRGLTGRAEAFF.

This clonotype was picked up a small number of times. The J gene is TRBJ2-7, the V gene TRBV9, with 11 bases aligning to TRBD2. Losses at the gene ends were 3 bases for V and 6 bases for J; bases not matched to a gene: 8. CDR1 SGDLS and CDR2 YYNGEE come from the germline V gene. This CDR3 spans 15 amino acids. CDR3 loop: CASSASPGTSGEQYF. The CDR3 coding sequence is TGTGCCAGCAGCGCGAGCCCGGGGACTAGCGGCGAGCAGTACTTC.

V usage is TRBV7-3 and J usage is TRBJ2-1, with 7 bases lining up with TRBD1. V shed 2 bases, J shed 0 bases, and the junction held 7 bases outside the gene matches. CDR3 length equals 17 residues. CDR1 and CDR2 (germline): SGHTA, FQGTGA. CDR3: CASSLGQGDSSYNEQFF. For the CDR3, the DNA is TGTGCCAGCAGCTTAGGGCAGGGGGATAGCTCCTACAATGAGCAGTTCTTC. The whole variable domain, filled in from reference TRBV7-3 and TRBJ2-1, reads GAGVSQTPSNKVTEKGKYVELRCDPISGHTALYWYRQSLGQGPEFLIYFQGTGAADDSGLPNDRFFAVRPEGSVSTLKIQRTERGDSAVYLCASSLGQGDSSYNEQFFGPGTRLTVL.

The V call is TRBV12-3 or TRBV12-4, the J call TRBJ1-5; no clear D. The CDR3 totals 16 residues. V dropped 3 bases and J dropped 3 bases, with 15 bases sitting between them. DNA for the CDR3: TGTGCCAGCAGTTTTGGTCCGGGCCGTTTCAATCAGCCCCAGCATTTT. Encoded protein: CASSFGPGRFNQPQHF.

The CDR3 region is CAISGLAGNNEQFF. In DNA form, the CDR3 reads TGTGCCATCAGTGGGCTAGCGGGGAACAATGAGCAGTTCTTC. The chain has TRBV10-3 and TRBJ2-1; 9 bases agree with TRBD2. The germline CDR1 and CDR2 sequences are ENHRY and SYGVKD. With V trimmed by 4 bases and J by 5 bases, 3 bases remained unmatched. This CDR3 comprises 14 residues.

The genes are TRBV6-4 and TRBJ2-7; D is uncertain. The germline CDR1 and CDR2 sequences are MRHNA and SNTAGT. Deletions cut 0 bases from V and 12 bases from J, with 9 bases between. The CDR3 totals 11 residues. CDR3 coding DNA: TGTGCCAGCAGTGACTCGACCGTTACGTACGTC. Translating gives CASSDSTVTYV.

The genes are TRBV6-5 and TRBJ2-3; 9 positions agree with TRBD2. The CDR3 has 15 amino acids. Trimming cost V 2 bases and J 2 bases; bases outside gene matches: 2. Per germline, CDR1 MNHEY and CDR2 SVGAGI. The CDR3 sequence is CASSYASGDTDTQYF. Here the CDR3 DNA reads TGTGCCAGCAGTTACGCTAGCGGGGACACAGATACGCAGTATTTT.